The sample holds a few counts of the clone carrying this TCR beta chain. Its antigen remains unknown. The data derive from a study of OX40 agonist ivuxolimab in advanced cancers. About the research overall: Patients were dosed intravenously with ivuxolimab at 0.01 to 10 mg/kg every 2 weeks.

It was autoimmune disease history or systemic immunosuppression that excluded patients. Researchers took blood at baseline, on cycle 4 day 1, and on cycle 7 day 1. Data came from immunoSEQ multiplex PCR; TCRdb stores just in-frame clones and leaves some out. The sample lists about 60,000 clones; about 90% were seen once. Notes on the study in general: There were, on average, more expanded clones in CD8+ T cells than in CD4+.

The CDR3 sequence is 13 residues long. The germline V gene encodes CDR1 PRHDT and CDR2 FYEKMQ (reference sequence). V was pared by 4 bases and J by 1 base, with 6 bases between. This chain links TRBV13 with TRBJ2-3; no reliable D call. This sequence originates from an adult with an advanced solid tumor such as melanoma, head and neck, liver or kidney cancer. The input for sequencing was CD4+ or CD8+ T cells sorted from blood, taken in a trial of the OX40 agonist ivuxolimab. The CDR3 region has the DNA TGTGCCAGCAGCTCCTGGGGCACAGATACGCAGTATTTT. Residues: CASSSWGTDTQYF.